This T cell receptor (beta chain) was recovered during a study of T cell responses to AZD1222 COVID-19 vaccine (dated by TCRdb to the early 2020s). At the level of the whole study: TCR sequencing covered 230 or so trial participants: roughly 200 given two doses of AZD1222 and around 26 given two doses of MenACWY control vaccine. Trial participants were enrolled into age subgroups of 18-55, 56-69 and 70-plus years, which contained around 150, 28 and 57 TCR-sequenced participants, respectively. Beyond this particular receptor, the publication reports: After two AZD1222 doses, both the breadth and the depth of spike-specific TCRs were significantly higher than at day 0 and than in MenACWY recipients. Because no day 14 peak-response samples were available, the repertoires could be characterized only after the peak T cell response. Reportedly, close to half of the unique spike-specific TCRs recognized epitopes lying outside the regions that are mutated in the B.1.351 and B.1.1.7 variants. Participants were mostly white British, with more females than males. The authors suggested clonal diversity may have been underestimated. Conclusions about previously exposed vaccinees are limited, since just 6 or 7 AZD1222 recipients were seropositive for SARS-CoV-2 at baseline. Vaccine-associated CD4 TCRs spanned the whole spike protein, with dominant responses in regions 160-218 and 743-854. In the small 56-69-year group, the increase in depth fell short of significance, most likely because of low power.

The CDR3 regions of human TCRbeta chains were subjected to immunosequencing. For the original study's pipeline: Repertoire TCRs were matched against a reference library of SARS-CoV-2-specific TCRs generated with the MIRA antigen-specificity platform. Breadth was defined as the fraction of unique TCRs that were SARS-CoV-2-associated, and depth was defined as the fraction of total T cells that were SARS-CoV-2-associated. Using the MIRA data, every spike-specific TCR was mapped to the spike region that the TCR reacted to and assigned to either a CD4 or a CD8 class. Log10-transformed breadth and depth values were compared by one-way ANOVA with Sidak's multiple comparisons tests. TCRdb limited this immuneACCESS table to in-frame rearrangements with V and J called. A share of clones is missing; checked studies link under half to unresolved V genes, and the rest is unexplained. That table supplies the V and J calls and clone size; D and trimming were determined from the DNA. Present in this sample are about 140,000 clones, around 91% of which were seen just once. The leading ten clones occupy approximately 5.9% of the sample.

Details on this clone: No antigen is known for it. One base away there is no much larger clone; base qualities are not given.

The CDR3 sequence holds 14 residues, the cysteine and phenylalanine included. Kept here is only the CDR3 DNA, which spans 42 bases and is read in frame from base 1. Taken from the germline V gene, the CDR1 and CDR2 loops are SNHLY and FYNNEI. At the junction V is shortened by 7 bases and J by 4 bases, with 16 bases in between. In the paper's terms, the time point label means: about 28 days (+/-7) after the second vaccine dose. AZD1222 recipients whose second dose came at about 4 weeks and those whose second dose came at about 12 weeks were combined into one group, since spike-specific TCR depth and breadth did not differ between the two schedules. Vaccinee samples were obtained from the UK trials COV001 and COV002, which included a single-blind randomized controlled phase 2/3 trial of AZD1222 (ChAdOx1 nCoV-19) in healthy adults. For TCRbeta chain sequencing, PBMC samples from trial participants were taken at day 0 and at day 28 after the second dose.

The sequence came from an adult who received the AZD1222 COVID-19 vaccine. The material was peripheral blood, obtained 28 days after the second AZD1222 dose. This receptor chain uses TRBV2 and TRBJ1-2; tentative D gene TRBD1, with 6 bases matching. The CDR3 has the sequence CASKEGVLSYGYTF. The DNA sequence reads TGTGCCAGCAAGGAGGGGGTATTGAGCTATGGCTACACCTTC.